Listed below are T cell receptor beta chains from one sample, sequenced in a study of blood T cell repertoires in COVID-19. Generated by immunoSEQ multiplex PCR, the TCRdb table keeps only in-frame clones and is missing some. Of some 100,000 clones in the sample, over 85% were seen once. Sample: peripheral blood. The receptors here all came from a man aged 70 or older with acute or convalescent COVID-19. The CDR3 runs from the conserved cysteine through the conserved F or W. The D gene is left open where the match is weak. Clone size is shown for a subset of rows, as once, few, many or a class of expanded clone.

clone_size,j_call,d_call,v_call,cdr3_nt,cdr3_aa
.,TRBJ1-2,.,TRBV7-9,TGTGCCAGCAGCTTAGACCGTAGCTATGGCTACACCTTC,CASSLDRSYGYTF
.,TRBJ2-2,.,TRBV19,TGTGCCAGTGGCAGGACGGGAGACGGGGAGCTGTTTTTT,CASGRTGDGELFF
.,TRBJ1-4,.,TRBV27,TGTGCCAGCAGTCGCGCCACGACAGGTCTTGAAAAACTGTTTTTT,CASSRATTGLEKLFF
.,TRBJ2-1,.,TRBV5-4,TGTGCCAGCAGCGAAGGAGTATTTGTCTCCTACAATGAGCAGTTCTTC,CASSEGVFVSYNEQFF
once,TRBJ2-3,TRBD2,TRBV14,TGTGCCAGCAGCCAGGGGGGGGCAGATACGCAGTATTTT,CASSQGGADTQYF
.,TRBJ2-1,TRBD2,TRBV5-4,TGTGCCAGCAGCTTAGCGGGGGCCTCCTACAATGAGCAGTTCTTC,CASSLAGASYNEQFF
.,TRBJ2-3,.,TRBV4-3,TGCGCCAGCAGCCAAGCCGACTGGAGCACAGATACGCAGTATTTT,CASSQADWSTDTQYF
.,TRBJ2-3,.,TRBV28,TGTGCCAGCAGTTTTAAATTAACAGATACGCAGTATTTT,CASSFKLTDTQYF
.,TRBJ2-2,TRBD1,TRBV6-2/TRBV6-3,TGTGCCAGCAGTTACGGGACAGGGGGATTCTTTGACACCGGGGAGCTGTTTTTT,CASSYGTGGFFDTGELFF
.,TRBJ2-3,TRBD2,TRBV14,TGTGCCAGCAGCCTGGCGGGGGGAGATACGCAGTATTTT,CASSLAGGDTQYF
few,TRBJ1-2,.,TRBV25-1,TGTGCCAGCAGTACACCGGGGGGGTTCTGGGGCTACACCTTC,CASSTPGGFWGYTF
.,TRBJ1-1,.,TRBV5-5,TGTGCCAGCAGCTTGCGTCCACCGGGGAGGACTGAAGCTTTCTTT,CASSLRPPGRTEAFF
.,TRBJ1-5,.,TRBV27,TGTGCCAGCAGTTCAGACATGGGAGGCAATCAGCCCCAGCATTTT,CASSSDMGGNQPQHF
.,TRBJ2-5,.,TRBV5-8,TGTGCCAGCAGCACTGGCCAGGGAGAGACCCAGTACTTC,CASSTGQGETQYF
few,TRBJ2-7,.,TRBV3-1/TRBV3-2,TGTGCCAGCAGCCTTACTTCAGGGTCCGCCTCCTACGAGCAGTACTTC,CASSLTSGSASYEQYF
.,TRBJ2-7,TRBD1,TRBV5-4,TGTGCCAGCAGTTTTCGACAGGGGGAAACCTACGAGCAGTACTTC,CASSFRQGETYEQYF
.,TRBJ1-4,.,TRBV28,TGTGCCAGCAGTCTGGACTCGCCTAATGAAAAACTGTTTTTT,CASSLDSPNEKLFF
once,TRBJ2-6,.,TRBV7-9,TGTGCCAGTCTAAGAGGGATCTCTGGGGCCAACGTCCTGACTTTC,CASLRGISGANVLTF
.,TRBJ1-2,.,TRBV6-5,TGTGCCAGCAGTCCCAGGGGTCGGGGCTACACCTTC,CASSPRGRGYTF
.,TRBJ1-1,TRBD1,TRBV6-5,TGTGCCAGCAGTTCACAGGGGGCTGGTGAAGCTTTCTTT,CASSSQGAGEAFF
.,TRBJ1-2,TRBD1,TRBV30,TGTGCCTGGAGTCACAGGGGAAACTATGGCTACACCTTC,CAWSHRGNYGYTF
.,TRBJ1-2,TRBD1,TRBV7-8,TGTGCCAGCAGCGCGACAGGGGGCAATTATGGCTACACCTTC,CASSATGGNYGYTF
once,TRBJ1-6,TRBD1,TRBV30,TGTGCTGCGGACAGGCGCACCTATAATTCACCCCTCCACTTT,CAADRRTYNSPLHF
.,TRBJ2-3,TRBD2,TRBV13,TGTGCCAGCAGCTCCCTACTAGCGGGGGGCACAGATACGCAGTATTTT,CASSSLLAGGTDTQYF
once,TRBJ2-2,TRBD2,TRBV28,TGTGCCAGCAGTTTTATGGGACTAGCGGGAGGCGATACCGGGGAGCTGTTTTTT,CASSFMGLAGGDTGELFF
.,TRBJ2-3,.,TRBV7-8,TGTGCCAGCAGCGAAGATGAGCTGTCGGATACGCAGTATTTT,CASSEDELSDTQYF
.,TRBJ2-7,TRBD2,TRBV6-2/TRBV6-3,TGTGCCAGCAGTCAACCGAGACTAGCGGGAGTACACGAGCAGTACTTC,CASSQPRLAGVHEQYF
.,TRBJ2-7,TRBD1,TRBV4-1,TGCGCCAGCAGCCAAGCCCTTTTCCCGGGACAGGGGAATGTCGAGCAGTACTTC,CASSQALFPGQGNVEQYF
.,TRBJ1-4,.,TRBV4-3,TGCGCCAGCAGCCAAGACGGGACAAATGAAAAACTGTTTTTT,CASSQDGTNEKLFF
.,TRBJ2-7,TRBD2,TRBV7-9,TGTGCCAGCAGCGGGGTCGGGGAGGGCATCTCCTACGAGCAGTACTTC,CASSGVGEGISYEQYF
.,TRBJ2-3,TRBD2,TRBV7-2,TGTGCCAGCAGCTATGAACTAGCGGGAGCGGGTGGTGATACGCAGTATTTT,CASSYELAGAGGDTQYF
few,TRBJ2-7,.,TRBV5-5,TGTGCCAGCAGCTCTAGCGTTTACGAGCAGTACTTC,CASSSSVYEQYF
.,TRBJ1-2,TRBD1,TRBV5-4,TGTGCCAGCAGCTTGGACAGGGGGTTTGGCTACACCTTC,CASSLDRGFGYTF
once,TRBJ2-5,.,TRBV12-3/TRBV12-4,TGTGCCAGCAGGCGGACTAATCAAGAGACCCAGTACTTC,CASRRTNQETQYF
.,TRBJ1-1,TRBD1,TRBV15,TGTGCCACCAGCCGACAGGGACCCATGAACACTGAAGCTTTCTTT,CATSRQGPMNTEAFF
.,TRBJ1-1,.,TRBV6-5,TGTGCCAGCACAAGGGAGGGGGGAATCACTGAAGCTTTCTTT,CASTREGGITEAFF
.,TRBJ1-1,.,TRBV15,TGTGCCACCTTAGGAGAGTTGAACACTGAAGCTTTCTTT,CATLGELNTEAFF
.,TRBJ2-7,.,TRBV5-4,TGTGCCAGCAGCTTCGGGGGAGGCGAGCAGTACTTC,CASSFGGGEQYF
.,TRBJ2-3,TRBD1,TRBV15,TGTGCCACCAGCAGAGATACCGGGACAGGGCCAGATACGCAGTATTTT,CATSRDTGTGPDTQYF
.,TRBJ1-4,TRBD1,TRBV11-2,TGTGCCAGCAGCTCGACAGGGGGGAATGAAAAACTGTTTTTT,CASSSTGGNEKLFF
.,TRBJ1-4,TRBD1,TRBV6-5,TGTGCCAGCAGTTACGGGACAGTTAATGAAAAACTGTTTTTT,CASSYGTVNEKLFF
.,TRBJ1-4,TRBD1,TRBV20-1,TGCAGTGCTAGTGATATCCGACAGGGTGATGAAAAACTGTTTTTT,CSASDIRQGDEKLFF
.,TRBJ1-6,.,TRBV5-1,TGCGCCAGCAGCCCCGGGGGGGGGTACTATAATTCACCCCTCCACTTT,CASSPGGGYYNSPLHF
.,TRBJ2-5,.,TRBV18,TGTGCCAGCTCACTCGGACTTCAAGAGACCCAGTACTTC,CASSLGLQETQYF
.,TRBJ1-2,TRBD1,TRBV28,TGTGCCAGTGGGAGTGGGACAGGGGGCGGCTACACCTTC,CASGSGTGGGYTF
.,TRBJ1-2,.,TRBV5-1,TGCGCCAGCAGCCCAACGCAAGGGGTTTATGGCTACACCTTC,CASSPTQGVYGYTF
.,TRBJ1-5,TRBD1,TRBV16,TGTGCCAGCAGCCCAAACCCACAGGGGAATCAGCCCCAGCATTTT,CASSPNPQGNQPQHF
.,TRBJ1-5,TRBD1,TRBV6-2/TRBV6-3,TGTGCCAGCAGTTCCGGGACAGGGGGCCGTCAGCCCCAGCATTTT,CASSSGTGGRQPQHF
.,TRBJ2-1,TRBD1,TRBV11-2,TGTGCCAGCAGCTCCGACAGGGTTGAGCAGTTCTTC,CASSSDRVEQFF
.,TRBJ2-3,TRBD2,TRBV5-1,TGCGCCAGCACCCGGGGGGACCACACAGATACGCAGTATTTT,CASTRGDHTDTQYF
.,TRBJ2-7,.,TRBV9,TGTGCCAGCAGCCCGGACGTAGGGGGCTCCTACGAGCAGTACTTC,CASSPDVGGSYEQYF
.,TRBJ1-6,.,TRBV5-1,TGCGCCAGCAGCTTGATCGGTTCACCCCTCCACTTT,CASSLIGSPLHF
.,TRBJ1-3,.,TRBV5-5,TGTGCCAGCAGCTTGGGGCCAGGGGAGAACACCATATATTTT,CASSLGPGENTIYF